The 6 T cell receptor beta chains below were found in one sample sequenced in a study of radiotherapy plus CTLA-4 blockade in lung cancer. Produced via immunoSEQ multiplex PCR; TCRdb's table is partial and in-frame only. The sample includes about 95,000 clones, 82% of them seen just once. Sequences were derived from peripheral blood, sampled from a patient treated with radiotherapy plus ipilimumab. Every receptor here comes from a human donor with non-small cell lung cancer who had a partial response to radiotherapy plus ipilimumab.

CDR3 loop: CAWSVKRAGVTHTQYF. In nucleotides, the CDR3 is TGTGCCTGGAGTGTAAAGAGGGCGGGAGTGACACATACGCAGTATTTT. The chain uses TRBV30 and TRBJ2-3, with TRBD2 matching 7 bases. CDR3 length: 16 amino acids. Losses at the gene ends were 0 bases for V and 7 bases for J; bases not matched to a gene: 13. CDR1 is GTSNPN and CDR2 is SVGIG in the germline V gene (reference sequence).

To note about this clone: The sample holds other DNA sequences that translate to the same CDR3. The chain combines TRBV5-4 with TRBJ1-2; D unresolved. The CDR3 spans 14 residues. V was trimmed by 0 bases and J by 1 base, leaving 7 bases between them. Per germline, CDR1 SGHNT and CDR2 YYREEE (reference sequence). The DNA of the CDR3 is TGTGCCAGCAGCTTGGAAGGCGGTAACTATGGCTACACCTTC. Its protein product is CASSLEGGNYGYTF.

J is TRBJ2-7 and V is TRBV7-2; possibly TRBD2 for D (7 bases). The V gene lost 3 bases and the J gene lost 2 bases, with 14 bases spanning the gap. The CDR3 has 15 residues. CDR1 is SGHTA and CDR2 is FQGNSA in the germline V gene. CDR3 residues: CASSFGGDTAYEQYF. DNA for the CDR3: TGTGCCAGCAGCTTTGGGGGGGACACAGCCTACGAGCAGTACTTC.

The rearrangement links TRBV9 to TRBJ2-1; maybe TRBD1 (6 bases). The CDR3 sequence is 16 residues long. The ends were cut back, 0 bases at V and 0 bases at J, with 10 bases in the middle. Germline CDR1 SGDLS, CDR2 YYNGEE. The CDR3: CASSVAPTGSYNEQFF. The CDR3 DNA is TGTGCCAGCAGCGTAGCACCGACAGGCTCCTACAATGAGCAGTTCTTC.

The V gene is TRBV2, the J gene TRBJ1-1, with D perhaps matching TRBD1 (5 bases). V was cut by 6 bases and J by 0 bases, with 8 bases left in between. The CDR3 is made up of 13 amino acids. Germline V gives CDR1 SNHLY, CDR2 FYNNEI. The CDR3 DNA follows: TGTGCCAGCAGACGGGGGTTGAACACTGAAGCTTTCTTT. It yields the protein CASRRGLNTEAFF.

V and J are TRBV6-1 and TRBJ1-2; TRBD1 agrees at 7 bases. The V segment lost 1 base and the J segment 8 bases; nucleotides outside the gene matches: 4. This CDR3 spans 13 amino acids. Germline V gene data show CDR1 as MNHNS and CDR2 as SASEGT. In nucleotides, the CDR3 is TGTGCCAGCAGTGAAGGACAGGGTATAGGCTACACCTTC. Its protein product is CASSEGQGIGYTF.